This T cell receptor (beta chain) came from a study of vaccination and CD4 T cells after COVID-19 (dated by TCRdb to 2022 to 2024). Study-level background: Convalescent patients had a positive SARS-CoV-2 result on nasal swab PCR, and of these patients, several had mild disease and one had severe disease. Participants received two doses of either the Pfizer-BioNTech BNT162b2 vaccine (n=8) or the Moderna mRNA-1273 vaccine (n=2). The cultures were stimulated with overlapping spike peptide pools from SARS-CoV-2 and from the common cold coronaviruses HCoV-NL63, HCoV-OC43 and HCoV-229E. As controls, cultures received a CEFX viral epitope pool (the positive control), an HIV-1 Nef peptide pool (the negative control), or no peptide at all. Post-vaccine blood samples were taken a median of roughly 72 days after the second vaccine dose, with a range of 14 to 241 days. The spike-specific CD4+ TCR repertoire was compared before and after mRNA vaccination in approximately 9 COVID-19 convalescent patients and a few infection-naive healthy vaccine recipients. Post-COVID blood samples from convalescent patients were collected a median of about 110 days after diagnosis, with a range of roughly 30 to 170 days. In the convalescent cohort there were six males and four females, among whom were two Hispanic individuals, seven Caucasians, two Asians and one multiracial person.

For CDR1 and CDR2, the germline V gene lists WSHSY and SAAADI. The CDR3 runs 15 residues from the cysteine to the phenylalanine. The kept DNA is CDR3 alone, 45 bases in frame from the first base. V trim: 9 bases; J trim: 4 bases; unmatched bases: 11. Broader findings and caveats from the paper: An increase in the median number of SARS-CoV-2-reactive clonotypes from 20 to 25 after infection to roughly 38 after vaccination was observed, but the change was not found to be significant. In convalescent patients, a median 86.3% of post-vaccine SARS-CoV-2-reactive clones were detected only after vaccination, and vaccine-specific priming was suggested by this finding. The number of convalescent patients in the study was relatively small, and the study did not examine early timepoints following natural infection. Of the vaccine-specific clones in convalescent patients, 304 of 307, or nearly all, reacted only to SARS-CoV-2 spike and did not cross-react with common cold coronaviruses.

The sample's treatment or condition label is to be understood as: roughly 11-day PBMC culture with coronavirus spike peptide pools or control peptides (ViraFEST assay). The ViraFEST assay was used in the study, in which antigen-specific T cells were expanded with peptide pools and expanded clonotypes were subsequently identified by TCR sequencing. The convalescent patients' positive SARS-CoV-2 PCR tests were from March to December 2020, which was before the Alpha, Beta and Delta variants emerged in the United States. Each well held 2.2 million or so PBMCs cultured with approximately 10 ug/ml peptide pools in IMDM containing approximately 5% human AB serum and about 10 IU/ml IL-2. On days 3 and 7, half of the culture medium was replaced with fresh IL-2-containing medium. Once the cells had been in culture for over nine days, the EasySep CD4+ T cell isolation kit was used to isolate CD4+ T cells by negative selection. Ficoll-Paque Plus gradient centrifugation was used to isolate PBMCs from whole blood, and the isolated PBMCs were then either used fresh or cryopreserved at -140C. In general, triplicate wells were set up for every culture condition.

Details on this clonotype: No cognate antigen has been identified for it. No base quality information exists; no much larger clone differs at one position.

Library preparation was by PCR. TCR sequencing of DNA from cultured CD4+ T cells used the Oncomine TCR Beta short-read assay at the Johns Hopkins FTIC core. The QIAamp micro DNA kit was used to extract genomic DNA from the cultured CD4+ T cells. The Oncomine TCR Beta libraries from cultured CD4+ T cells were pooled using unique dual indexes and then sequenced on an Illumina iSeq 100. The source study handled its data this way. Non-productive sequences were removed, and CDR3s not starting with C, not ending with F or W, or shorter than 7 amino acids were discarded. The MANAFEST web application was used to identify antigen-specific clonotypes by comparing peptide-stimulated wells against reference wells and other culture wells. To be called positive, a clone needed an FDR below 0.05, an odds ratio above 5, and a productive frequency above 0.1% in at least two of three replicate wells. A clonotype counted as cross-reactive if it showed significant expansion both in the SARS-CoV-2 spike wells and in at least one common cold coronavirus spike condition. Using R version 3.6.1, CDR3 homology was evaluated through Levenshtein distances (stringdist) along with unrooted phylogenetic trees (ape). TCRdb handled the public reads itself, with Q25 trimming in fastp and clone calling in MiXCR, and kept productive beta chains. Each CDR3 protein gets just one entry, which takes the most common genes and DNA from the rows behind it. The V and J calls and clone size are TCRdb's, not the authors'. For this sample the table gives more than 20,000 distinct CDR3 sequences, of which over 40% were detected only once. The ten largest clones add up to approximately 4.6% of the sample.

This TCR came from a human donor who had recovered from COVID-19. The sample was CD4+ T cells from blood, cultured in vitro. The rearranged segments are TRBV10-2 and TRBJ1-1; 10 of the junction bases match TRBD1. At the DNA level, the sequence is TGCGCCAGTGGGACAGGGGCGTCTTTGGGCACTGAAGCTTTCTTT. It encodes CASGTGASLGTEAFF.